The source of this T cell receptor (beta chain) is a study of cytomegalovirus exposure and HLA in healthy donors (dated by TCRdb to the late 2010s). Background on the whole study: An earlier analysis of some 620 of the donors reported 250 to 300 Gb of sequence data and roughly 120 million unique TCR beta sequences obtained from around 170 million T cells. In a later genetic analysis, genome-wide SNP genotypes for 398 of the 666 donors were used, and that subset was treated as a discovery cohort. Because of strong linkage in the cohort, a few DR-DQ haplotypes were treated as single units for association and clustering. A later analysis re-analyzed previously published TCR beta repertoires from 660 or so donors and added high-resolution HLA genotyping to study TCR occurrence patterns. Donor age, sex, ethnicity and CMV serostatus were compiled together with the repertoire data. HLA typing included class I and class II loci at four-digit resolution. The T cell repertoires of several hundred subjects were profiled by immunosequencing and related to cytomegalovirus serostatus. The later analysis used no new phenotypic data to find candidate immune exposures, relying instead on TCR beta sequences and their occurrence across donors. The study aimed to test whether signatures of past pathogen exposure could be identified by cataloging public T cell receptors. The number of typed donors differed by locus: about 620-630 for A, B, C, DRB1 and DQB1; approximately 540 for DQA1; fewer than 610 for DPA1; and some 450 for DPB1. An earlier analysis of approximately 630 of the donors applied high-throughput TCR beta sequencing to assess whether each TCR beta V gene segment acted as functional or pseudogenic. A separate validation cohort of about 110 different subjects was used in addition to the roughly 700-subject first cohort. The genetic ancestry cluster associated with self-reported Caucasian donors included 81% of the 300 to 400 genotyped donors. Across approximately 400 genotyped donors of the cohort, an average of roughly 230,000 unique TCR beta nucleotide sequences per donor were sequenced, and roughly 20% of those sequences were non-productive. All discovery cohort repertoires had been generated on a single sequencing platform. High-throughput TCR immunosequencing, statistical association of individual TCRs with disease status, and machine learning were combined to predict cytomegalovirus infection status. Roughly 300 gigabases of sequencing data and tens of millions of unique TCR sequences were included in an early release covering roughly 600 HLA-typed donors.

Ends trimmed: V by 4 bases, J by 1 base; bases unmatched to a gene: 3. From cysteine to phenylalanine, the CDR3 is 15 amino acids long. Only CDR3 DNA remains: 45 bases, in frame from the first base. The germline V gene encodes CDR1 MDHEN and CDR2 SYDVKM. Library preparation employed the immunoSEQ multiplex PCR assay. For the multiplex PCR, a mixture combining 60 forward primers for TCR Vbeta segments and 13 reverse primers for TCR Jbeta segments was used. The CDR3 region of rearranged TCR beta genes was amplified from genomic DNA with a multiplex PCR assay. The amplified TCR beta libraries were sequenced on the Illumina HiSeq System as 87-base-pair reads. The authors' pipeline ran thus. A later analysis counted approximately 76 million unique TCR beta chains across the 666 repertoires, and 9 million to 14 million of these chains were shared by at least two donors. Raw reads were error-corrected and collapsed into unique sequences by a nearest-neighbor algorithm in which closely related sequences were merged to remove PCR and sequencing errors. Alignment of CDR3 sequences to IMGT reference sequences was used to assign V, D and J gene segments. For a sequence to be retained, a match of at least six nucleotides was required to both a V gene segment and a J gene segment. A rearrangement was called productive if the CDR3 had no stop codons and remained in frame with V and J, and every other rearrangement was called non-productive. CDR3 was defined by IMGT convention, running from the second conserved V-encoded cysteine to the conserved J-encoded phenylalanine. In an earlier analysis of more than 550 of the donors, sequences lacking an unambiguous match to a single V gene segment were excluded. In an earlier analysis of approximately 590 of the donors, V segments were called functional above 56.7% productive rearrangements and were called segregating when the between-donor standard deviation exceeded 5%. A statistical classification framework was built for diagnosing cytomegalovirus status from the catalog of TCR beta chain sequences. V and J gene assignment, in a later analysis, came from comparing TCR nucleotide sequences with IMGT/GENE-DB human TR gene sequences. The TCRdist pipeline was used in a later analysis to assign CDR3 sequences and most-parsimonious VDJ recombination scenarios. In a later analysis, each TCR beta chain was defined by its CDR3 amino acid sequence together with its V-gene family, and reads without a unique V-gene family were excluded. As a way to deal with suspected cross-contamination and a sequencing artifact, a later analysis dropped roughly 620 nucleotide sequences that were highly shared and had low generation probability. For each public chain, a later analysis derived a clonal expansion index from normalized ranks of inferred template counts within each repertoire. A later analysis computed generation probabilities with a VDJ recombination model fitted to out-of-frame rearrangements, and checked the results against IGoR. In a later analysis, TCR-TCR, TCR-HLA and TCR-CMV co-occurrence was scored with hypergeometric tests, and a repertoire-size bias correction was applied to TCR pairs. False discovery rates were estimated in a later analysis by permuting HLA or CMV assignments 20 times. In a later analysis, co-occurring TCRs were grouped with DBSCAN, and TCRdist sequence similarity was added when clustering was performed within HLA-allele-positive subsets. Co-occurrence clustering excluded repertoires with fewer than 30,000 or more than 120,000 public chains, plus five with anomalous nucleotide sharing. The immuneACCESS repertoire file appears here via TCRdb, limited to in-frame rearrangements. These files lack a portion of the clones; in checked studies, under half of the deficit traces to unresolved V genes, and the cause of the others is not known. The DNA gave D and trimming, while V, J and clone size come from that table. The sample has roughly 150,000 clones on record, roughly 77% of them singletons. The ten largest make up around 11% of the sample.

In total, roughly 670 healthy bone marrow donors made up the cohort. At the time of sampling, every cohort member was nominally healthy, though immune exposures that went unrecorded were likely present. The donor was CMV seropositive and was included in the group of 300 or so seropositive cohort members. A peripheral blood sample was provided by each donor, and peripheral blood mononuclear cells were used for TCR beta sequencing. Genomic DNA was extracted from the blood cell samples with the Qiagen DNeasy Blood Extraction Kit. Paper-wide results and their limitations: The classifier was reported to diagnose cytomegalovirus status with high specificity and sensitivity in both the original and validation cohorts. According to a later analysis, TCR association rates differed among HLA loci, with DRB1 alleles showing the most associated TCRs and HLA-C alleles showing the fewest. An association between a missense DCLRE1C variant and V-gene and J-gene trimming of TCR beta chains was found in a later genetic analysis and replicated in an independent cohort. About 17 rarely observed V segments, including chromosome 9 orphons, were excluded from the earlier analysis of several hundred of the donors because counts were too low. Because the 87-base-pair reads could not distinguish some IMGT-functional V segments, including TRBV6-2 and TRBV6-3, those segments were excluded. In an earlier analysis of 450 to 750 of the donors, most TCR beta V segments appeared in productive rearrangements about 90% or about 30% of the time, broadly matching IMGT annotations. A further reported finding was that TCR beta sequences accurately predicted the HLA-A and HLA-B alleles for most subjects in the first cohort. In vitro tests confirmed that three of the cytomegalovirus-associated TCR beta chains recognize cytomegalovirus antigens. According to the authors, the approach could potentially be generalized to other disease states and immunological phenotypes. Compared with equally common non-associated chains, HLA-associated TCR beta chains in a later analysis were more clonally expanded and had lower generation probabilities. HLA typing was unavailable for some donors at each locus, so association tests used only the typed subset. While some public TCRs were present in many individuals, most TCR sequences turned up only very rarely across donors. The study gave a list of 150 to 200 TCR beta chains associated with cytomegalovirus. Presence/absence analyses assumed roughly uniform sequencing depth across donors, an assumption that may not hold. According to a later analysis, parvovirus B19, influenza, CMV and Epstein-Barr virus appeared linked to several top co-occurrence clusters. For the cohort, immune exposure information was limited to CMV serostatus. Linkage disequilibrium might explain the correlated functional status among segregating V segments, but an unknown experimental factor could not be ruled out. According to a later analysis, most CMV-associated TCR beta chains appeared to be HLA-restricted, and the HLA associations seemed to be driven largely by CMV exposure. A cluster of highly shared sequence variants was judged likely to be a technical artifact of the sequencing pipeline. According to a later genetic analysis, donors in an Asian-associated ancestry cluster had fewer N-insertions in productive TCRs than the approximately 630-donor mean. Assigning TCR associations to individual alleles was difficult when HLA alleles, especially DR and DQ, strongly co-occurred. The cohort was sequenced for TCR beta chains only, and without alpha or paired-chain data the features that could be detected were limited. A later analysis associated about 17,000 TCR beta sequences with specific HLA alleles at a false discovery rate of 0.05.

Worth noting for this clone: This clone's antigen is unknown. Base qualities were left out, and no much larger clone turns up one base away.

The TCR comes from a young man in good health and CMV-seropositive. In this chain, TRBV28 is recombined with TRBJ1-1, with TRBD1 matching 10 junction bases. The sample was PBMCs. CDR3 loop: CASSSGQGENTEAFF. The nucleotides read TGTGCCAGCAGTTCCGGACAGGGGGAGAACACTGAAGCTTTCTTT. Joined to the reference TRBV28 and TRBJ1-1 proteins, this CDR3 gives the full variable domain: DVKVTQSSRYLVKRTGEKVFLECVQDMDHENMFWYRQDPGLGLRLIYFSYDVKMKEKGDIPEGYSVSREKKERFSLILESASTNQTSMYLCASSSGQGENTEAFFGQGTRLTVV.